The table lists the clone carrying this T cell receptor beta chain with many counts. Amplifying from RNA transcripts, the study obtained TCR beta CDR3 regions. HTBI primers primed a first-round RT-PCR, and a second-round multiplex PCR followed. TCRdb re-called the multiplex PCR reads with MiXCR, one entry per CDR3 protein. The data hold fewer than 650,000 distinct CDR3 sequences, with 22% observed a single time. The sample comes from a study of Graves' ophthalmopathy and Graves' hyperthyroidism. Germline loops: CDR1 SNHLY, CDR2 FYNNEI. The V end lost 6 bases, the J end lost 6 bases, and 12 bases lay between the germline ends. CDR3 size: 13 residues.

The clonotype comes from a young woman with stable Graves' hyperthyroidism. Some clones in this sample may be carry-over from other donors' samples. The chain has TRBV2 and TRBJ1-5; no clear D gene. Sequencing used peripheral blood. The CDR3 loop is CASRPGIRQPQHF. In nucleotides, the CDR3 is TGTGCCAGCAGGCCGGGGATACGTCAGCCCCAGCATTTT.